Included here is one TCR beta chain sequence, with context. CDR3 length equals 15 residues. Germline V lookup: CDR1 SGHDT, CDR2 YYEEEE. V was cut by 4 bases and J by 0 bases, with 14 bases left in between. This entry comes from a study of blood T cell repertoires in COVID-19. About the research overall: Sites in the United States, Italy and Spain provided acute and convalescent COVID-19 samples. T cells, B-cell-depleted T cells, or PBMCs provided the cDNA or gDNA that served as material.

In the original processing: Amplification from reference gene primers served as the basis for estimated nucleated cell counts. Profiling relied on immunoSEQ multiplex PCR, and the TCRdb table lists in-frame clones only, not all of them. That table furnishes V, J and clone size, whereas the DNA furnished D and trimming. The sample consists of about 230,000 clones, 65% to 85% of them appearing once. Input material: peripheral blood. V is TRBV5-6 and J is TRBJ2-7, with D perhaps matching TRBD1 (5 bases). The TCR originated in a man at least 80 years old with acute or convalescent COVID-19. The CDR3 nucleotides are TGTGCCAGCAGCCTTCCGGACAAGAGCTCCTACGAGCAGTACTTC. Protein product: CASSLPDKSSYEQYF.